The 14 T cell receptor beta chains given below trace back to one sample, sequenced in a study of blood T cells in healthy people across ages. Then a second PCR, running about 7 to 11 cycles, was carried out with a sample-barcoded 5' primer and a J-beta primer mix. TCRdb recomputed calls from the 5' RACE reads with MiXCR, one row per CDR3 protein. Among approximately 900,000 distinct CDR3 sequences listed, roughly 28% were seen once. These data also featured in a second study, about T cells of mothers and their children.

The specimen sequenced was blood. The source of these receptors is a woman between 40 and 55 years old in good health.

Points on this clonotype: A read error may be the cause here, since a much bigger clone is one base away. CDR3 residues: CATGQGSSYNERFF. CDR3 DNA sequence: TGTGCCACCGGACAGGGAAGCTCCTACAATGAGCGGTTCTTC. This rearrangement joins TRBV12-3 or TRBV12-4 to TRBJ2-1; 8 nucleotides line up with TRBD1. The CDR3 sequence is 14 residues long.

This clonotype was seen a few times. This chain links TRBV7-6 with TRBJ2-5; 9 bases map to TRBD1. The J segment lost 7 bases and the V segment lost 5 bases, leaving 5 bases of the junction unmatched. Per the germline V gene, CDR1 is SGHVS and CDR2 is FNYEAQ. The CDR3 has 13 residues. For the CDR3, the DNA is TGTGCCAGCAGCAAACAGGGGGCGGCGACCCAGTACTTC. Protein sequence: CASSKQGAATQYF.

The sample holds a few counts of this clonotype. The chain employs TRBV6-6 and TRBJ2-1; a weak D match, TRBD1 (6 bases). The CDR3 contains 15 residues. The germline gives CDR1 MNHNY, CDR2 SVGAGI (reference sequence). Trimming took 5 bases from V and 1 from J, leaving 12 bases between them. The CDR3 bases are TGTGCCAGCAGTGTACAGGGTTCTTCCTACAATGAGCAGTTCTTC. Translation gives CASSVQGSSYNEQFF.

This clonotype has just a few counts. CDR3 DNA sequence: TGTGCCAGCAGCCTCGGATTTATGGGGGAAACTGAAGCTTTCTTT. It codes for CASSLGFMGETEAFF. The chain employs TRBV14 and TRBJ1-1; a weak D match, TRBD1 (5 bases). This CDR3 is 15 amino acids long. V lost 4 bases and J lost 5, with 17 bases in between. Germline V gene data show CDR1 as SGHDN and CDR2 as FVKESK.

In its sample, this clonotype was seen a few times. The chain combines TRBV28 with TRBJ2-7; TRBD2 is a possible D gene (5 bases). Between the trimmed V and J ends, which lost 4 bases and 1 base, there was a span of 11 bases. Germline assignment: CDR1 MDHEN and CDR2 SYDVKM. The length of the CDR3 is 14 residues. CDR3 residues: CASSSRLASYEQYF. Written as DNA, the CDR3 is TGTGCCAGCAGTTCCAGGCTAGCATCCTACGAGCAGTACTTC.

Of note for this clonotype: Since a much larger clone is just one base distant, this may be a read error. The J gene is TRBJ2-1, the V gene TRBV7-6; 9 bases agree with TRBD2. Per the germline V gene, CDR1 is SGHVS and CDR2 is FNYEAQ. This CDR3 contains 15 residues. The CDR3 protein is CTSSLASGTGNEQFF. CDR3 bases: TGTACCAGCAGCTTAGCTAGCGGGACGGGTAATGAGCAGTTCTTC.

There are a few counts of this clonotype. The chain uses TRBV12-3 or TRBV12-4 and TRBJ2-4; D remains ambiguous. CDR3 size: 15 residues. V gave up 5 bases and J gave up 0 bases, with 11 bases separating them. The CDR3 DNA is TGTGCCAGCAGTCCACAGACCCTAGCCAAAAACATTCAGTACTTC. It yields the protein CASSPQTLAKNIQYF.

A word on this clonotype: An end of the junction differs from the germline gene, which may be a read error. V gene TRBV28 combines with J gene TRBJ2-4, with 9 bases fitting TRBD2. Germline assignment: CDR1 MDHEN and CDR2 SYDVKM. The length of the CDR3 is 18 residues. The CDR3 DNA reads as TGCGCCAGCACCCAGCCGACAGGCCTAGCGGGGAACTTTGGGGAGCAGTACTTC. This gives the protein CASTQPTGLAGNFGEQYF.

This clonotype was seen ten or more times. The chain has TRBV20-1 and TRBJ1-2; perhaps TRBD1 as D (6 bases). CDR3 length: 13 amino acids. The V gene lost 5 bases and the J gene lost 2 bases, with 12 bases spanning the gap. Germline V gene data show CDR1 as DFQATT and CDR2 as SNEGSKA (reference sequence). Here the CDR3 reads CSAHDRTNYGYTF. As DNA, the CDR3 is TGCAGTGCTCACGACAGGACAAACTATGGCTACACCTTC.

There are a few counts of this clonotype. CDR3 in DNA: TGTGCCAGCACCCCTTTGACTAGCGGGGGGACAGATACGCAGTATTTT. It encodes CASTPLTSGGTDTQYF. J is TRBJ2-3 and V is TRBV6-5; 13 bases are shared with TRBD2. This CDR3 contains 16 residues. The germline V gene encodes CDR1 MNHEY and CDR2 SVGAGI. J lost 3 bases, V lost 7 bases, and 7 bases had no gene match.

Only a few counts were recorded for this clonotype. The V call is TRBV20-1, the J call TRBJ1-4; D is unclear. CDR3 length: 13 residues. Germline V gene lookup returns CDR1 DFQATT and CDR2 SNEGSKA (reference sequence). Trimming took off 8 bases at V and 4 bases at J, with 14 bases between the two ends. CDR3 protein: CSTAGSGNEKLFF. The CDR3 DNA sequence: TGCAGTACCGCCGGGTCTGGTAATGAAAAACTGTTTTTT.

This clonotype was recorded a few times. This chain connects TRBV7-8 to TRBJ1-2, with 9 bases lining up with TRBD1. The CDR3 is 14 amino acids. In germline, CDR1 is SGHVS, CDR2 FQNEAQ. Germline trimming cut 1 base from V and 6 bases from J; bases unmatched to any gene: 3. In DNA form, the CDR3 reads TGTGCCAGCAGCTTAGGGCGGACAGGGGATGGCTACACCTTC. Protein: CASSLGRTGDGYTF. The full variable domain, completed using reference TRBV7-8 and TRBJ1-2, is GAGVSQSPRYKVAKRGQDVALRCDPISGHVSLFWYQQALGQGPEFLTYFQNEAQLDKSGLPSDRFFAERPEGSVSTLKIQRTQQEDSAVYLCASSLGRTGDGYTFGSGTRLTVV.

The V call is TRBV2, the J call TRBJ2-1; 7 bases agree with TRBD1. The CDR3 sequence is 15 residues long. Germline loops: CDR1 SNHLY, CDR2 FYNNEI. V gave up 6 bases and J gave up 2 bases; unmatched junction bases: 7. CDR3 bases: TGTGCCAGCAGATTGACAGGGAACCCCTACAATGAGCAGTTCTTC. This codes for CASRLTGNPYNEQFF.

Comment on this clonotype: A much larger clone differs by one base, so this may be a read error. V is TRBV6-2 or TRBV6-3 and J is TRBJ1-5; a weak D match, TRBD1 (5 bases). Germline lookup yields CDR1 MNHEY and CDR2 SVGEGT. CDR3 size: 14 residues. Between the trimmed V and J ends, which lost 6 bases and 7 bases, there was a span of 16 bases. This CDR3 is CASSPAGFGQPQHF. The CDR3 DNA reads TGTGCCAGCAGCCCGGCAGGGTTCGGGCAGCCCCAGCATTTT.